A selection of T cell receptor beta chains follows, all from one sample in a study of cytomegalovirus exposure and HLA in healthy donors. The protocol was immunoSEQ multiplex PCR, while the TCRdb copy is restricted to in-frame clones and leaves out a portion. The sample yields approximately 140,000 clones, around 80% seen once. Sequenced sample: PBMCs. The receptors shown here come from a man aged 35-49 years in good health and CMV-seronegative. The CDR3 runs from the conserved cysteine through the conserved F or W. Fields, in order: J gene, V gene, D gene, clone size, CDR3 protein, CDR3 DNA. A D gene is named only where the DNA matches it firmly. The listing skips clone size in some rows; elsewhere it reads once, few, many or a size class.

TRBJ2-7 | TRBV2 | TRBD2 | - | CASLQSGEVRVEQYF | TGTGCCAGCCTCCAGAGCGGGGAAGTTCGCGTCGAGCAGTACTTC
TRBJ1-1 | TRBV4-1 | TRBD1 | few | CASSQAISRGPFRNTEAFF | TGCGCCAGCAGCCAAGCTATTAGCAGGGGGCCGTTTAGGAACACTGAAGCTTTCTTT
TRBJ1-1 | TRBV6-5 | - | - | CASSTPSRGGTEAFF | TGTGCCAGCAGTACCCCTTCGAGAGGGGGCACTGAAGCTTTCTTT
TRBJ2-5 | TRBV4-3 | TRBD2 | - | CASSRGLADQETQYF | TGCGCCAGCAGCCGGGGACTAGCAGACCAAGAGACCCAGTACTTC
TRBJ2-1 | TRBV6-1 | TRBD2 | - | CASRETGSSGGKQFF | TGTGCCAGCAGGGAAACTGGTTCTAGCGGGGGGAAGCAGTTCTTC
TRBJ1-1 | TRBV27 | - | few | CASRKGMGGTEAFF | TGTGCCAGCAGGAAGGGGATGGGGGGCACTGAAGCTTTCTTT
TRBJ2-1 | TRBV5-6 | TRBD2 | - | CASSPGGGRSYNEQFF | TGTGCCAGCAGCCCGGGGGGGGGTCGCTCCTACAATGAGCAGTTCTTC
TRBJ2-1 | TRBV15 | TRBD1 | - | CATSREGGTGTNEQFF | TGTGCCACCAGCAGAGAGGGCGGGACAGGGACCAATGAGCAGTTCTTC
TRBJ1-2 | TRBV7-2 | - | - | CASSSKGVQFGGYTF | TGTGCCAGCAGCTCAAAGGGGGTGCAATTCGGTGGCTACACCTTC
TRBJ2-1 | TRBV5-1 | TRBD1 | - | CASSLAGTGGNEQFF | TGCGCCAGCAGCTTGGCGGGGACAGGGGGAAATGAGCAGTTCTTC
TRBJ2-3 | TRBV5-6 | - | - | CASSLAASQSTDTQYF | TGTGCCAGCAGCTTGGCGGCTAGCCAGAGCACAGATACGCAGTATTTT
TRBJ2-5 | TRBV7-9 | - | - | CASSRGGALRSQETQYF | TGTGCCAGCAGCAGAGGAGGGGCCCTACGGAGTCAAGAGACCCAGTACTTC
TRBJ2-1 | TRBV5-4 | TRBD1 | - | CASSSERDRGRWDNEQFF | TGTGCCAGCAGCTCGGAACGGGACAGGGGTCGTTGGGACAATGAGCAGTTCTTC
TRBJ1-2 | TRBV2 | - | - | CASLEQGKGYTF | TGTGCCAGCTTGGAACAGGGCAAGGGCTACACCTTC
TRBJ1-6 | TRBV11-2 | - | once | CASSATGYQSLHF | TGTGCCAGCAGTGCAACCGGGTATCAGTCCCTCCACTTT
TRBJ1-1 | TRBV5-4 | TRBD1 | - | CASSLGTGSNTEAFF | TGTGCCAGCAGCTTGGGGACAGGGAGTAACACTGAAGCTTTCTTT
TRBJ2-7 | TRBV2 | - | - | CASSEGGGPTVYEQYF | TGTGCCAGCAGCGAAGGGGGGGGACCCACGGTATACGAGCAGTACTTC
TRBJ2-3 | TRBV27 | TRBD2 | - | CATKGLQRPTDTQYF | TGTGCCACCAAGGGACTACAAAGACCCACAGATACGCAGTATTTT
TRBJ2-7 | TRBV5-6 | TRBD1 | - | CASSWRSGNRGRFCEQYF | TGTGCCAGCAGCTGGAGGTCGGGGAACAGGGGGCGATTCTGCGAGCAGTACTTC
TRBJ2-7 | TRBV7-8 | - | - | CASSLLAAHEQYF | TGTGCCAGCAGCTTACTAGCTGCCCACGAGCAGTACTTC
TRBJ1-1 | TRBV4-1 | - | once | CASSSHSNTEAFF | TGCGCCAGCAGCTCCCATTCGAACACTGAAGCTTTCTTT
TRBJ2-5 | TRBV7-8 | TRBD2 | few | CASSLPRGGRGETQYF | TGTGCCAGCAGCTTACCCCGGGGGGGCCGGGGGGAGACCCAGTACTTC
TRBJ1-5 | TRBV10-3 | TRBD1 | - | CAISLDRDQPQHF | TGTGCCATCTCCTTGGACAGGGATCAGCCCCAGCATTTT
TRBJ1-2 | TRBV21-1 | - | - | CASSCALYTF | TGTGCCAGCAGCTGCGCACTCTACACCTTC
TRBJ1-6 | TRBV5-5 | - | - | CASSLVVLNSPLHF | TGTGCCAGCAGCTTGGTAGTGCTTAATTCACCCCTCCACTTT
TRBJ2-7 | TRBV6-6 | - | - | CASSYQGATYEQYF | TGTGCCAGCAGTTACCAAGGGGCGACCTACGAGCAGTACTTC
TRBJ1-1 | TRBV7-9 | - | - | CASSLRGNMNTEAFF | TGTGCCAGCAGCTTACGGGGGAATATGAACACTGAAGCTTTCTTT
TRBJ2-7 | TRBV14 | TRBD1 | - | CASSRGTGVFYEQYF | TGTGCCAGCAGCCGGGGGACAGGGGTATTTTACGAGCAGTACTTC
TRBJ1-1 | TRBV11-2 | - | - | CASSLVRGALNTEAFF | TGTGCCAGCAGCTTAGTGCGGGGGGCGCTGAACACTGAAGCTTTCTTT
TRBJ1-2 | TRBV5-4 | - | - | CASSLRQGYRGGYTF | TGTGCCAGCAGCTTAAGGCAGGGCTATAGAGGTGGCTACACCTTC
TRBJ2-5 | TRBV7-2 | TRBD2 | once | CASSSQRGKETQYF | TGTGCCAGCAGCTCCCAGCGGGGGAAAGAGACCCAGTACTTC
TRBJ2-3 | TRBV10-3 | TRBD2 | - | CAISVLAGASTDTQYF | TGTGCCATCAGCGTACTAGCGGGGGCTTCCACAGATACGCAGTATTTT
TRBJ2-5 | TRBV9 | - | - | CASSVEGRVETQYF | TGTGCCAGCAGCGTAGAGGGCAGGGTTGAGACCCAGTACTTC
TRBJ1-4 | TRBV11-2 | TRBD1 | - | CASSPQGAREKLFF | TGTGCCAGCAGCCCACAGGGGGCCCGGGAAAAACTGTTTTTT
TRBJ2-4 | TRBV21-1 | - | - | CASSKGQGLAKNIQYF | TGTGCCAGCAGCAAAGGACAGGGTCTAGCCAAAAACATTCAGTACTTC
TRBJ2-3 | TRBV2 | - | - | CASSGQGMDTQYF | TGTGCCAGCAGTGGGCAGGGGATGGATACGCAGTATTTT
TRBJ1-2 | TRBV29-1 | TRBD1 | - | CSVSDNGRGEGYTF | TGCAGCGTTTCGGATAATGGCAGGGGGGAAGGCTACACCTTC
TRBJ2-7 | TRBV7-2 | TRBD1 | - | CASSTRDRVSPEQYF | TGTGCCAGCAGCACCCGGGACAGGGTGTCCCCCGAGCAGTACTTC
TRBJ2-3 | TRBV4-3 | TRBD2 | - | CASSQVAGSTDTQYF | TGCGCCAGCAGCCAAGTAGCGGGGAGCACAGATACGCAGTATTTT
TRBJ2-2 | TRBV18 | TRBD2 | - | CASSPKGTRSRTSGVTGELFF | TGTGCCAGCTCACCAAAGGGAACTAGGTCACGGACTAGCGGAGTTACCGGGGAGCTGTTTTTT
TRBJ2-5 | TRBV14 | - | - | CASSSLRVGTQYF | TGTGCCAGCAGCTCACTCAGGGTCGGGACCCAGTACTTC
TRBJ1-2 | TRBV5-1 | TRBD1 | once | CASSRDRLSNYGYTF | TGCGCCAGCAGCCGGGACAGGCTCTCTAACTATGGCTACACCTTC
TRBJ2-3 | TRBV6-5 | - | - | CASSYGGLPGGQYF | TGTGCCAGCAGTTACGGAGGGCTCCCTGGGGGGCAGTATTTT
TRBJ2-2 | TRBV7-9 | TRBD2 | - | CSSRLTSGGAHGELFF | TGTTCCAGCAGGCTTACTAGCGGGGGGGCCCACGGGGAGCTGTTTTTT
TRBJ2-7 | TRBV28 | TRBD1 | - | CASKGQGVYEQYF | TGTGCCAGCAAGGGACAGGGGGTATACGAGCAGTACTTC
TRBJ1-2 | TRBV29-1 | - | - | CSVERQGYGYTF | TGCAGCGTTGAGCGGCAGGGCTATGGCTACACCTTC
TRBJ1-1 | TRBV6-5 | - | few | CASSSPGVTEAFF | TGTGCCAGCAGTTCGCCGGGGGTCACTGAAGCTTTCTTT
TRBJ2-7 | TRBV6-1 | - | - | CATQKEGHPAYEQYF | TGTGCCACCCAAAAGGAGGGCCATCCGGCCTACGAGCAGTACTTC
TRBJ1-4 | TRBV27 | - | - | CASRASGGNEKLFF | TGTGCCAGCAGGGCCAGTGGGGGGAATGAAAAACTGTTTTTT
TRBJ2-2 | TRBV7-2 | TRBD1 | - | CASSSDRALLSGGELFF | TGTGCCAGCAGCTCAGACAGGGCTCTTCTCAGTGGCGGGGAGCTGTTTTTT
TRBJ2-7 | TRBV7-2 | TRBD1 | - | CASSLDSTGGTYEQYF | TGTGCCAGCAGCTTAGACTCAACAGGGGGGACCTACGAGCAGTACTTC
TRBJ1-2 | TRBV19 | TRBD1 | - | CASSIAGTGATYGYTF | TGTGCCAGTAGTATAGCCGGGACAGGGGCGACCTATGGCTACACCTTC
TRBJ2-2 | TRBV4-1 | - | - | CASSQFGASTGELFF | TGCGCCAGCAGCCAATTTGGGGCGAGCACCGGGGAGCTGTTTTTT